This TCR beta chain came from a study of T cells in Graves' hyperthyroidism and ophthalmopathy. From RNA transcripts, TCR beta CDR3 regions were amplified. The HTBI primer set drove a first-round RT-PCR of the TCR CDR3. One entry per CDR3 protein, called by TCRdb with MiXCR from the multiplex PCR reads. Among approximately 370,000 distinct CDR3 sequences, about 17% were seen once, and the ten largest hold around a third. This clonotype was seen only once. Germline-derived CDR1 and CDR2 are SGHAT and FQNNGV. V lost 0 bases to trimming and J lost 7 bases, with 10 bases between them. CDR3 size: 14 residues.

This rearrangement joins TRBV11-2 to TRBJ2-1; the D call may be TRBD1 or TRBD2 (6 bases each). This receptor was taken from a woman in her 30s with Graves' hyperthyroidism that later progressed to Graves' ophthalmopathy. Sequencing was performed on blood. The CDR3 DNA follows: TGTGCCAGCAGCTTAGAACCGGGGGCTAATGAGCAGTTCTTC. Translation: CASSLEPGANEQFF. The variable domain in full, with the rest retrieved from reference TRBV11-2 and TRBJ2-1, is EAGVAQSPRYKIIEKRQSVAFWCNPISGHATLYWYQQILGQGPKLLIQFQNNGVVDDSQLPKDRFSAERLKGVDSTLKIQPAKLEDSAVYLCASSLEPGANEQFFGPGTRLTVL.